Listed below are T cell receptor beta chains from one sample, sequenced in a study of shared clonotypes between healthy human individuals. Assay: immunoSEQ multiplex PCR; the TCRdb copy retains only in-frame clones and omits some. This sample carries 400,000 to 500,000 clones, 79% of them seen once, and the ten largest clones take more than 10%. Source material: PBMCs. These receptors originate from a middle-aged woman in good health. Some clones in this sample may be carry-over from other donors' samples. CDR3s leave out the opening cysteine and the closing phenylalanine or tryptophan. D genes are given only for firm matches.

v_call: TRBV27
d_call: -
j_call: TRBJ2-1
cdr3_aa: ASSLTVAPYNEQF

v_call: TRBV6-6
d_call: -
j_call: TRBJ1-4
cdr3_aa: ASSYGRPPEKLF

v_call: TRBV5-1
d_call: -
j_call: TRBJ2-1
cdr3_aa: ASSLGAGYLNEQF

v_call: TRBV9
d_call: TRBD2
j_call: TRBJ2-7
cdr3_aa: ASSVGRLAGFYEQY

v_call: TRBV29-1
d_call: -
j_call: TRBJ2-7
cdr3_aa: SVGRGGGYEQY

v_call: TRBV29-1
d_call: TRBD2
j_call: TRBJ2-3
cdr3_aa: SVPSLLAGAGDTQY

v_call: TRBV5-1
d_call: TRBD1
j_call: TRBJ2-1
cdr3_aa: ASSAPDRAYEQF

v_call: TRBV25-1
d_call: -
j_call: TRBJ2-7
cdr3_aa: ASTGNYEQY

v_call: TRBV28
d_call: -
j_call: TRBJ2-3
cdr3_aa: ASSFGVYPPDTQY

v_call: TRBV2
d_call: TRBD1
j_call: TRBJ1-4
cdr3_aa: ASSERGRGSEKLF

v_call: TRBV6-1
d_call: TRBD2
j_call: TRBJ2-2
cdr3_aa: ASSQTSGSTGELF

v_call: TRBV11-2
d_call: TRBD1
j_call: TRBJ2-1
cdr3_aa: ASSTHRGEQF

v_call: TRBV7-3
d_call: TRBD2
j_call: TRBJ2-3
cdr3_aa: ASSQGLAGADTQY

v_call: TRBV5-8
d_call: TRBD1
j_call: TRBJ2-5
cdr3_aa: ASSYGTGGQETQY

v_call: TRBV28
d_call: -
j_call: TRBJ1-5
cdr3_aa: ASSPLTEHSNQPQH

v_call: TRBV7-9
d_call: TRBD2
j_call: TRBJ2-5
cdr3_aa: ASSLISGRWETQY

v_call: TRBV9
d_call: TRBD1
j_call: TRBJ2-7
cdr3_aa: ASSPGTGLLYEQY

v_call: TRBV2
d_call: -
j_call: TRBJ2-1
cdr3_aa: ASSGLALGGQF

v_call: TRBV28
d_call: -
j_call: TRBJ1-5
cdr3_aa: ASSPAGNSNQPQH

v_call: TRBV7-2
d_call: -
j_call: TRBJ2-1
cdr3_aa: ASSYSGGSYNEQF

v_call: TRBV9
d_call: -
j_call: TRBJ2-5
cdr3_aa: ASSVGAAEETQY

v_call: TRBV7-9
d_call: -
j_call: TRBJ1-1
cdr3_aa: ASSSKNTEAF

v_call: TRBV4-1
d_call: -
j_call: TRBJ2-3
cdr3_aa: ASSQDRYSRSTDTQY

v_call: TRBV30
d_call: -
j_call: TRBJ1-6
cdr3_aa: AWSVEGFTLH

v_call: TRBV4-1
d_call: -
j_call: TRBJ1-5
cdr3_aa: ASSQDGSQPQH

v_call: TRBV5-1
d_call: -
j_call: TRBJ1-1
cdr3_aa: ASSLAETEAF

v_call: TRBV19
d_call: TRBD2
j_call: TRBJ2-3
cdr3_aa: ASLPSGRSTDTQY